This T cell receptor beta chain appears in the sequencing data of a study of T-cell reconstitution after alpha-beta-depleted transplantation in children. This clonotype was recorded a few times. A TCRbeta library incorporating unique molecular identifiers was prepared. TCRdb called the PCR reads again in MiXCR, with one record for every CDR3 protein. The table shows hundreds of thousands of distinct CDR3 sequences, with roughly 15% occurring only once. This TCR derives from a human donor who donated a stem cell graft to a child with acute myeloid leukemia. Sample: PBMCs from the stem cell graft donor, taken from the stem cell graft.

The CDR3: CAWSVRRGDIQYF. In DNA form, the CDR3 reads TGTGCCTGGAGTGTACGCAGGGGTGACATTCAGTACTTC. The chain recombines TRBV30 with TRBJ2-4; D perhaps matches TRBD1 (6 bases). Trimming pared 0 bases from V and 8 bases from J, leaving 11 bases between. The CDR3 consists of 13 residues. The germline V gene encodes CDR1 GTSNPN and CDR2 SVGIG (reference sequence).